The 10 T cell receptor beta chains reported below all come from one sample, sequenced in a study of shared clonotypes between healthy human individuals. Produced via immunoSEQ multiplex PCR; TCRdb's table is partial and in-frame only. Here the sample spans over a million clones, approximately 80% being singletons. Source material: memory CD4+ T cells from PBMCs. Specified subset: CD45RA-negative fraction. The receptors come from a man younger than 35 in good health. Some clones in this sample may be carry-over from other donors' samples.

In this sample, this clone turned up once. The chain is built from TRBV7-2 and TRBJ1-2, with D perhaps matching TRBD1 (5 bases). Germline V gene lookup returns CDR1 SGHTA and CDR2 FQGNSA. Trimming cost V 1 base and J 4 bases, with 13 bases left between them. This CDR3 has 15 residues. The CDR3 nucleotides are TGTGCCAGCAGCTTAGTCGGATCGGGGGGCTATGGCTACACCTTC. Its protein is CASSLVGSGGYGYTF.

The V gene is TRBV29-1, the J gene TRBJ2-3; TRBD2 matches 12 bases. CDR1 and CDR2 (germline): SQVTM, ANQGSEA. V gave up 2 bases and J gave up 4 bases; unmatched junction bases: 7. The CDR3 is 16 amino acids. CDR3 region: CSVELTSGRGPDTQYF. The CDR3 nucleotides read TGCAGCGTTGAATTGACTAGCGGGAGAGGGCCAGATACGCAGTATTTT.

This clone was found a few times. CDR3 DNA: TGTGCCAGCAGTTTACGGGCCGGACAGCGAGCGAGCAATGAGCAGTTCTTC. As protein: CASSLRAGQRASNEQFF. The genes are TRBV28 and TRBJ2-1; D is perhaps TRBD1 (6 bases). The CDR3 runs to 17 residues. V dropped 2 bases and J dropped 6 bases, with 20 bases sitting between them. CDR1 is MDHEN, CDR2 SYDVKM, per germline. Using reference TRBV28 and TRBJ2-1 for the parts outside the CDR3, the full variable domain is DVKVTQSSRYLVKRTGEKVFLECVQDMDHENMFWYRQDPGLGLRLIYFSYDVKMKEKGDIPEGYSVSREKKERFSLILESASTNQTSMYLCASSLRAGQRASNEQFFGPGTRLTVL.

As concerns this clone: A far larger clone is off by one base, so a read error is likely. The chain employs TRBV6-5 and TRBJ1-1; D gene ambiguous. Germline CDR1 is MNHEY and CDR2 is SVGAGI. This CDR3 comprises 14 residues. The CDR3 DNA is TGTGCCACCACGGGAGGAGGTTTGAACACTGAAGCTCTCTTT. As protein: CATTGGGLNTEALF.

The J gene is TRBJ2-3, the V gene TRBV7-7, with a possible D match to TRBD2 (6 bases). Trimming shortened V by 5 bases and J by 1 base, and 16 bases separated the two germline ends. The CDR3 contains 16 residues. Germline assignment: CDR1 SSHAT and CDR2 FNYEAQ (reference sequence). CDR3 loop: CASSPSVSSGTDTQYF. The CDR3 DNA follows: TGTGCCAGCAGCCCTAGCGTGAGTTCGGGCACAGATACGCAGTATTTT.

The V gene is TRBV12-5, the J gene TRBJ2-1, with D uncertain. The CDR3 consists of 12 residues. Germline loops: CDR1 LGHNT, CDR2 FRNRAP. Trimming cost V 1 base and J 8 bases, with 6 bases left between them. In DNA, the CDR3 is TGTGCTAGTGGTTTGGGTGGCGATGAGCAGTTCTTC. Protein product: CASGLGGDEQFF.

V and J are TRBV27 and TRBJ2-3; 7 positions match TRBD2. Germline lookup yields CDR1 MNHEY and CDR2 SMNVEV (reference sequence). V was clipped by 0 bases and J by 4 bases; unmatched bases: 7. The CDR3 consists of 16 residues. CDR3 region: CASSLSNRGRPDTQYF. CDR3 DNA: TGTGCCAGCAGTTTATCGAATCGCGGGAGACCAGATACGCAGTATTTT.

The chain recombines TRBV6-1 with TRBJ2-1, with D perhaps matching TRBD2 (6 bases). The CDR3 has 16 residues. Germline V gives CDR1 MNHNS, CDR2 SASEGT. V was shortened by 0 bases and J by 0 bases, with 9 bases between the two germline ends. This CDR3 is CASSEARLDSYNEQFF. CDR3 coding DNA: TGTGCCAGCAGTGAAGCCCGACTAGACTCCTACAATGAGCAGTTCTTC.

The chain is built from TRBV11-2 and TRBJ2-2; D call uncertain. With 1 base removed from V and 0 bases from J, the gap between germline ends came to 9 bases. Germline lookup yields CDR1 SGHAT and CDR2 FQNNGV. This CDR3 region has 16 residues. Here the CDR3 reads CASSLGKYTNTGELFF. In DNA, the CDR3 is TGTGCCAGCAGCTTAGGTAAATATACGAACACCGGGGAGCTGTTTTTT.

The rearrangement uses TRBV28 and TRBJ2-4; D is undetermined. Germline V gene data show CDR1 as MDHEN and CDR2 as SYDVKM. Deletions cut 6 bases from V and 0 bases from J, with 12 bases between. CDR3 length: 15 amino acids. Here the CDR3 DNA reads TGTGCCAGCAGGGTCCACTCCCAAGCCAAAAACATTCAGTACTTC. This gives the protein CASRVHSQAKNIQYF.